This T cell receptor beta chain is from a study of STAT3 mutations in large granular lymphocyte leukemia. The method was immunoSEQ multiplex PCR; TCRdb's version includes in-frame clones alone and lacks a portion of them. The data contain around 13,000 clones, approximately 84% of them singletons. CDR3 size: 15 residues. The germline V and J ends were trimmed by 8 bases and 2 bases, with 15 bases remaining between them. Germline loops: CDR1 LNHDA, CDR2 SQIVND (reference sequence). Comments on this clone: Its antigen remains unknown.

Overall study results and limits: Every T-LGLL patient had at least one immunodominant TCRbeta clonotype. TCR clonotype switching after therapy occurred in 6 of 18 patients. Clonal expansion was inferred from other time points because no sample existed at each clone's first appearance.

Sequenced input: peripheral blood mononuclear cells. The sequence derives from a man aged 55 to 69 with T-cell large granular lymphocyte leukemia. Some clones in this sample may be carry-over from other donors' samples. This chain joins TRBV19 and TRBJ2-2; D is uncertain. In DNA form, the CDR3 reads TGTGCCAGTCGCCGGATGGGGTTTAACACCGGGGAGCTGTTTTTT. Translation gives CASRRMGFNTGELFF.